The entry that follows covers one T cell receptor beta chain sequence. This entry comes from a study of blood T cells in healthy people across ages. In germline, CDR1 is MNHEY, CDR2 SMNVEV (reference sequence). The junction had 5 bases not matched to a gene; V was cut back by 3 bases and J by 4 bases. There are 15 residues in the CDR3. Sample-barcoded 5' priming and a J-beta primer mix drove a second PCR of roughly 6 to 12 cycles. One entry per CDR3 protein results from TCRdb running MiXCR on the 5' RACE reads. The data hold about 1 million distinct CDR3 sequences, with over 35% observed a single time.

The sequence came from a woman in her fifties or sixties in good health. This chain connects TRBV27 to TRBJ2-1; 8 bases match TRBD2. The sample comprised blood. CDR3 sequence reads: CASSFGGLDYNEQFF. In nucleotides, the CDR3 is TGTGCCAGCAGTTTTGGGGGACTAGATTACAATGAGCAGTTCTTC.